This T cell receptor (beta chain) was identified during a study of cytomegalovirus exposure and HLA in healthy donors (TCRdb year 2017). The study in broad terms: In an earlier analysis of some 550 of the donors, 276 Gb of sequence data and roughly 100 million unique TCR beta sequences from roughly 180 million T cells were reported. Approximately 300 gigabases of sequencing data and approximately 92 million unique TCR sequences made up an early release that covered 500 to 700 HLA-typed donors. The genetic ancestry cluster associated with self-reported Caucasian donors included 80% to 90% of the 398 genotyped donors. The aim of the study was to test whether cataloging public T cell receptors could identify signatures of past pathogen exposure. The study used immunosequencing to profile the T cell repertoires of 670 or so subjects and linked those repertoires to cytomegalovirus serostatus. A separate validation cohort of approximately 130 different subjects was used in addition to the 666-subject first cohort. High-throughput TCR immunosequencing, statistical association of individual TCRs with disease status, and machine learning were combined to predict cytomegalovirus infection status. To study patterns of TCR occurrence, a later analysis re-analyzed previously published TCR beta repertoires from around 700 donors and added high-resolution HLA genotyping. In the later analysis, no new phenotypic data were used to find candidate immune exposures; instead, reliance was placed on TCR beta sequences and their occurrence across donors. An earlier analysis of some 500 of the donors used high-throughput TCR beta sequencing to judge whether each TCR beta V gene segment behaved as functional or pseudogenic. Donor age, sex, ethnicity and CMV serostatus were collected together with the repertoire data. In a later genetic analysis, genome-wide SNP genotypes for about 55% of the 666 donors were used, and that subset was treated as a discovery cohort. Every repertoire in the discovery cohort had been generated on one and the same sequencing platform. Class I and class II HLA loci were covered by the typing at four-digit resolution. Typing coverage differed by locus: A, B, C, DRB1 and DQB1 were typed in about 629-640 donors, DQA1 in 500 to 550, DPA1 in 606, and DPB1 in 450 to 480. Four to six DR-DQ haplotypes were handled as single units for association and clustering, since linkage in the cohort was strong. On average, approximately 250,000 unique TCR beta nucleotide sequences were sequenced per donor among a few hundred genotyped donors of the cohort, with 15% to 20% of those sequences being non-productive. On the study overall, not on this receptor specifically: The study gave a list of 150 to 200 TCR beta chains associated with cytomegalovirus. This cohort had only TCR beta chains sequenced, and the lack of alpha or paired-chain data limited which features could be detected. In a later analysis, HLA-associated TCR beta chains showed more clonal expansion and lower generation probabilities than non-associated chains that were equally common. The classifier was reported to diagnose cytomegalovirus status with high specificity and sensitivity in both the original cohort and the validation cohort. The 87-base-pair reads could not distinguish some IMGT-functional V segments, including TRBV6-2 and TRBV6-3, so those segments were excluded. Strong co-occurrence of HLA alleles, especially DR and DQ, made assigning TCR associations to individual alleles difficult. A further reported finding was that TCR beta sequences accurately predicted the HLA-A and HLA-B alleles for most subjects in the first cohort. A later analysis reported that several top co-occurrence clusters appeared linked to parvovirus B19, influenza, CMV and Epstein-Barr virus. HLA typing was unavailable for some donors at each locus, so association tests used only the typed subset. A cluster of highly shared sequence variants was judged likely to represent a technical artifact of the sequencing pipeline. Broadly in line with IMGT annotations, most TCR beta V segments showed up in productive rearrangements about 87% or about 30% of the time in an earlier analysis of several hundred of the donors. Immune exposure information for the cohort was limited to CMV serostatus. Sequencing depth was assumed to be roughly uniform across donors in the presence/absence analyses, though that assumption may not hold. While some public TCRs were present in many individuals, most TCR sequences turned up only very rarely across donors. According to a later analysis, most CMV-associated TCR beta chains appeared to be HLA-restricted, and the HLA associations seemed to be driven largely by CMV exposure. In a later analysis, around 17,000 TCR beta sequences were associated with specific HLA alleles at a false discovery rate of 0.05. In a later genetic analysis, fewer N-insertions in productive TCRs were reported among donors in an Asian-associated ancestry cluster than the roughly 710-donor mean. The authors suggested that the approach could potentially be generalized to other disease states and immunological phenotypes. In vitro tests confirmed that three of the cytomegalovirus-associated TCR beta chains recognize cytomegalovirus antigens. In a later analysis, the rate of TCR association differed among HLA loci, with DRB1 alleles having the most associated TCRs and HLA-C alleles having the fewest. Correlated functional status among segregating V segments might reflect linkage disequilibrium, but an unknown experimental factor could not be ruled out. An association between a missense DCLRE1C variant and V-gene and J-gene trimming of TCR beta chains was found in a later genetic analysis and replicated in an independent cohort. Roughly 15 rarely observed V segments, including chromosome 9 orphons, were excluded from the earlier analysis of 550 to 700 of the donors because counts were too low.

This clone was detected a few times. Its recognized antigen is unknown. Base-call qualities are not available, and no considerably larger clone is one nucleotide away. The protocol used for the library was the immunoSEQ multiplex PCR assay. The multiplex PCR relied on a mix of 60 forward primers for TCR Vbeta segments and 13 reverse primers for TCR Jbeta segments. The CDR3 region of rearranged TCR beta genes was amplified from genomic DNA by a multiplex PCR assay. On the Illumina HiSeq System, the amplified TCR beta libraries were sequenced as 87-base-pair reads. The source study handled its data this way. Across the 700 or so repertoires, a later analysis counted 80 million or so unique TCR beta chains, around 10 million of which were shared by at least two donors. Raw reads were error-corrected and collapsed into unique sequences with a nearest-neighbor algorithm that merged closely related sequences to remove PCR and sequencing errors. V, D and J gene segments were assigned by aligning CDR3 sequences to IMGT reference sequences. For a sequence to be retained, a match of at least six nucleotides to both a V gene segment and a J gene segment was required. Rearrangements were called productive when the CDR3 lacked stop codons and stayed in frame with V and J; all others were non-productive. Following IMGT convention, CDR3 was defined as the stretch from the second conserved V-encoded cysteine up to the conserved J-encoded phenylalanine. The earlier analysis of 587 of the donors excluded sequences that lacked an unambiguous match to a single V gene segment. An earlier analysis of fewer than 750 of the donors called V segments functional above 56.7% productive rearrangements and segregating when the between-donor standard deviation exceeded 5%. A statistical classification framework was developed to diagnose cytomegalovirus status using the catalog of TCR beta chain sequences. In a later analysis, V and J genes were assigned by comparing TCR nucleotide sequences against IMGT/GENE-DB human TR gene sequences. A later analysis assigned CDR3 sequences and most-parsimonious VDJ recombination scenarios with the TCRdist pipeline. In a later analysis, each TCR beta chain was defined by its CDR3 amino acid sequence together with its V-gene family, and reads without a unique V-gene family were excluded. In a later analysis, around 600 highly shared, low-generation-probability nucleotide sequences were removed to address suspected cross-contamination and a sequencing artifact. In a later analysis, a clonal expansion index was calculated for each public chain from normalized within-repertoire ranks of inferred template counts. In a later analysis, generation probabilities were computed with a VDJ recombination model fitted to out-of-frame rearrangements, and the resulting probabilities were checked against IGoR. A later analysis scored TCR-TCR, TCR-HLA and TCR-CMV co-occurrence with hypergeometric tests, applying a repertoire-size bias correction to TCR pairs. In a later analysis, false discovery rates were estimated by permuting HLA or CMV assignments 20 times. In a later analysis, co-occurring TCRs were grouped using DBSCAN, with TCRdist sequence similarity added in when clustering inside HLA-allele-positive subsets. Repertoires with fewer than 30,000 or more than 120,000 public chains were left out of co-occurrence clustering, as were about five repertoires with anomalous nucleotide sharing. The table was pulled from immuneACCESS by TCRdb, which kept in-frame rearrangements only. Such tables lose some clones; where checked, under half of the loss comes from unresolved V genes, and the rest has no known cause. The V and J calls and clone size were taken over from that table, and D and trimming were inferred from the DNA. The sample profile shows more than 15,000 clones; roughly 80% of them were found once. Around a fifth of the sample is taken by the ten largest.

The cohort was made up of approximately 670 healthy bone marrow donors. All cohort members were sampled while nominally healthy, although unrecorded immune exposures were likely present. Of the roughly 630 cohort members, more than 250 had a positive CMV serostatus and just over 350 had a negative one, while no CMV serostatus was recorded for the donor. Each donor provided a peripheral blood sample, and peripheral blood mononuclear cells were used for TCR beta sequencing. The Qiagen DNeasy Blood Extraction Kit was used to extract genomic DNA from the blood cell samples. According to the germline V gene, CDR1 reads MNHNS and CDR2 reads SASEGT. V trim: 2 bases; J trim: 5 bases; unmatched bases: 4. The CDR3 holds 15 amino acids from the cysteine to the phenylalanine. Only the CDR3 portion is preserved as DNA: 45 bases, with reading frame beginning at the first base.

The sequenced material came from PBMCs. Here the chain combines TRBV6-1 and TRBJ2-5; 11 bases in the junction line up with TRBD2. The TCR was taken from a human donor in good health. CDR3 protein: CASSEILAGGETQYF. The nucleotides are TGTGCCAGCAGTGAAATATTAGCGGGGGGGGAGACCCAGTACTTC.